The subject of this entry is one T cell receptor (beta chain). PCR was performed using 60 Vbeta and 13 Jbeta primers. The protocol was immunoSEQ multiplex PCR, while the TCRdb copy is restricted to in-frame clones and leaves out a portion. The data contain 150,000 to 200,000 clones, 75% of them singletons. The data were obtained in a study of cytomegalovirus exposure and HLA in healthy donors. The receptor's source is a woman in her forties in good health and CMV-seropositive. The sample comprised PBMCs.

The CDR3 coding sequence is TGTGCCAGTAGTGCCAGAGCGGGAGTAGGGACCGGGGAGCTGTTTTTT. Protein product: CASSARAGVGTGELFF. The rearrangement links TRBV19 to TRBJ2-2, with 8 bases matching TRBD2. Germline values: CDR1 LNHDA, CDR2 SQIVND (reference sequence). The ends lost 5 bases at V and 5 bases at J; junction bases unmatched: 10. This CDR3 is 16 amino acids long.